This entry features one T cell receptor (beta chain) sequence. Its antigen remains unknown. Trimming took 6 bases from V and 4 from J, leaving 7 bases between them. CDR1 SGHDT and CDR2 YYEEEE come from the germline V gene. The CDR3 loop spans 11 amino acids. Time point meaning: baseline, week 1 (first vaccination visit). Treatment given: pre-vaccination baseline after standard-of-care therapy. Each astrocytoma in the donors was new, WHO grade 3 or 4, IDH1-mutant and ATRX-lost. The data derive from a study of a mutant IDH1 vaccine in newly diagnosed glioma. Study-level background: Earlier treatment was radiotherapy, temozolomide, or both, with most getting both. Study results and limitations: Changes in the top peripheral T cell clonotypes seemingly had no bearing on pseudoprogression. Vaccine-induced immune responses occurred in 90% to 95% of patients.

Sequencing used immunoSEQ multiplex PCR; TCRdb keeps in-frame clones, though not all of them. The data show about 51,000 clones, 65% to 80% seen once. This sequence was found in a woman between 35 and 50 years old with glioma. This sample comprised PBMCs, obtained from a glioma patient treated with radiotherapy, temozolomide or both. The V gene is TRBV5-6, the J gene TRBJ1-1; maybe TRBD1 (5 bases). As DNA, the CDR3 is TGTGCCAGCATGCAGGGCACTGAAGCTTTCTTT. This gives the protein CASMQGTEAFF. Combining the CDR3 with reference TRBV5-6 and TRBJ1-1 gives the whole variable domain DAGVTQSPTHLIKTRGQQVTLRCSPKSGHDTVSWYQQALGQGPQFIFQYYEEEERQRGNFPDRFSGHQFPNYSSELNVNALLLGDSALYLCASMQGTEAFFGQGTRLTVV.